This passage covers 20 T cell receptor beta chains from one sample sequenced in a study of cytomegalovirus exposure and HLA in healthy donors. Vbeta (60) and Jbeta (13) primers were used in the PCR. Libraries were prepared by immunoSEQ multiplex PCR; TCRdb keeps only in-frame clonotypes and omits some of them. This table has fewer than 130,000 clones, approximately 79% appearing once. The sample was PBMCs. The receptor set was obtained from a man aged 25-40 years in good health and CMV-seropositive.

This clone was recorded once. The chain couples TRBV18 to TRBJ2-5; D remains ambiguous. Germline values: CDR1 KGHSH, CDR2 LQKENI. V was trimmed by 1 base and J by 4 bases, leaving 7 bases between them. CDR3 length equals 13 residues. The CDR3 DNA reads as TGTGCCAGCTCACCACATTTGGCAGAGACCCAGTACTTC. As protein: CASSPHLAETQYF. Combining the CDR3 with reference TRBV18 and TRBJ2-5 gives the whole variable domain NAGVMQNPRHLVRRRGQEARLRCSPMKGHSHVYWYRQLPEEGLKFMVYLQKENIIDESGMPKERFSAEFPKEGPSILRIQQVVRGDSAAYFCASSPHLAETQYFGPGTRLLVL.

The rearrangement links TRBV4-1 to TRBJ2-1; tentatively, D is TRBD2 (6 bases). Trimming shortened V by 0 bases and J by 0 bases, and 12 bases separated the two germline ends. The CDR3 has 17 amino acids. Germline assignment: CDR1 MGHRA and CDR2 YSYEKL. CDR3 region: CASSQDPGVSSYNEQFF. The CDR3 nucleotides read TGCGCCAGCAGCCAAGACCCGGGGGTCAGCTCCTACAATGAGCAGTTCTTC.

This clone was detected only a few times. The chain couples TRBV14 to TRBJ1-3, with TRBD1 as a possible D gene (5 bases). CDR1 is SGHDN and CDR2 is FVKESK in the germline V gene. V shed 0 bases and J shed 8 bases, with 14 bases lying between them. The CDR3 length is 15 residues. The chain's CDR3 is CASSQDRRGRDTIYF. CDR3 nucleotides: TGTGCCAGCAGCCAAGATCGAAGGGGCAGGGACACCATATATTTT.

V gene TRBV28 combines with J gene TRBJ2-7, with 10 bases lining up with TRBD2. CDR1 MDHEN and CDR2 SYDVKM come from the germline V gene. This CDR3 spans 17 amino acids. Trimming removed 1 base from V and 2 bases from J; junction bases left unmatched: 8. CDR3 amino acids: CASSLSLAGVRTYEQYF. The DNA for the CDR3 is TGTGCCAGCAGTTTATCGCTAGCGGGGGTGAGAACCTACGAGCAGTACTTC.

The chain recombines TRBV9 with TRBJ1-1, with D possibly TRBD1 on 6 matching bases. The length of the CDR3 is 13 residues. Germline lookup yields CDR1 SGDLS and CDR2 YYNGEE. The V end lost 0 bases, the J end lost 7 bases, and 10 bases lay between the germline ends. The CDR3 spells CASSVDRQDEAFF. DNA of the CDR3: TGTGCCAGCAGCGTAGACAGACAGGATGAAGCTTTCTTT.

The CDR3 region has the DNA TGTGCCACCAGCAGAGATCGGGTGGATTCCTACGAGCAGTACTTC. It yields the protein CATSRDRVDSYEQYF. The gene calls are TRBV15 and TRBJ2-7; D remains ambiguous. The V gene's germline CDR1 is LNHNV and CDR2 YYDKDF (reference sequence). The CDR3 totals 15 residues. V shed 0 bases and J shed 1 base, with 10 bases lying between them. Full variable domain (missing parts from reference TRBV15 and TRBJ2-7): DAMVIQNPRYQVTQFGKPVTLSCSQTLNHNVMYWYQQKSSQAPKLLFHYYDKDFNNEADTPDNFQSRRPNTSFCFLDIRSPGLGDTAMYLCATSRDRVDSYEQYFGPGTRLTVT.

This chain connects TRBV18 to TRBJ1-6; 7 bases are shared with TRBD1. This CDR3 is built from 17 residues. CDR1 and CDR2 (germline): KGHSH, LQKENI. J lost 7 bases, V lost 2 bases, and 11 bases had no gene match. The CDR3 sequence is CASSPRAGGEVNSPLHF. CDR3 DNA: TGTGCCAGCTCACCAAGGGCAGGGGGAGAAGTCAATTCACCCCTCCACTTT.

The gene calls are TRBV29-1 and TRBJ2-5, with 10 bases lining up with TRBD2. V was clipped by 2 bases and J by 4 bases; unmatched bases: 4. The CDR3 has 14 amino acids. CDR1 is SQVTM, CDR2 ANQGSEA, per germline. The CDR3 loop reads CSVEKRGGRETQYF. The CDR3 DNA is TGCAGCGTTGAAAAGCGGGGGGGCCGAGAGACCCAGTACTTC.

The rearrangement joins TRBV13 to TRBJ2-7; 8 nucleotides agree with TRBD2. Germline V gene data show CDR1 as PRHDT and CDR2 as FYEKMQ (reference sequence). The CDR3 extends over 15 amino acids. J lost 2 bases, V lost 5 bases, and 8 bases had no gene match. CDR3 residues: CASSPSGGLTYEQYF. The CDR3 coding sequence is TGTGCCAGCAGCCCCAGCGGGGGCCTAACCTACGAGCAGTACTTC.

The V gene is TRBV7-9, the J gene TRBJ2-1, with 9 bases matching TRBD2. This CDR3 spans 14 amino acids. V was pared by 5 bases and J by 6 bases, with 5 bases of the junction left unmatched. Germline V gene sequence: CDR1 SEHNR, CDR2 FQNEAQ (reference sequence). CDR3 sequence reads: CASSGGGAVNEQFF. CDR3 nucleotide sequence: TGTGCCAGCAGCGGCGGGGGGGCGGTCAATGAGCAGTTCTTC.

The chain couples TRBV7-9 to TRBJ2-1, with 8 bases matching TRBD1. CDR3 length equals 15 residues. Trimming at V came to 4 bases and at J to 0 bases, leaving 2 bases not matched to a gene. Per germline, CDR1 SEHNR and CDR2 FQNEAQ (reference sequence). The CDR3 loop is CASSSDRGSYNEQFF. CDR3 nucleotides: TGTGCCAGCAGCTCCGACAGGGGCTCCTACAATGAGCAGTTCTTC. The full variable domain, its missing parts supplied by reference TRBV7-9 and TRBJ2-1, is DTGVSQNPRHKITKRGQNVTFRCDPISEHNRLYWYRQTLGQGPEFLTYFQNEAQLEKSRLLSDRFSAERPKGSFSTLEIQRTEQGDSAMYLCASSSDRGSYNEQFFGPGTRLTVL.

In DNA, the CDR3 is TGTGCCAGTAGTAGGGGGGTGCGCAATGAGCAGTTCTTC. Protein sequence: CASSRGVRNEQFF. The chain couples TRBV19 to TRBJ2-1, with D possibly being TRBD2 (6 bases). This CDR3 is built from 13 residues. From germline, CDR1 is LNHDA and CDR2 SQIVND (reference sequence). V lost 4 bases and J 6 bases, leaving 10 bases between the germline ends.

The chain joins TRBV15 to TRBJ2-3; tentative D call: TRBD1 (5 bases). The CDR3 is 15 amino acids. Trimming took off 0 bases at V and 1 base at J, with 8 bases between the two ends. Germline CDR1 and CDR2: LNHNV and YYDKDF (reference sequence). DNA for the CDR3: TGTGCCACCAGCAGAGATCAGGGCGGCACAGATACGCAGTATTTT. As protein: CATSRDQGGTDTQYF.

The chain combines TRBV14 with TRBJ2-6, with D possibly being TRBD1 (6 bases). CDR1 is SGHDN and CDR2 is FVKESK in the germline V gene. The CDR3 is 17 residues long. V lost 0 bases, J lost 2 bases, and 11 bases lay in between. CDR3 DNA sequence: TGTGCCAGCAGCCAAGAGTGGGGGCGCACTGGGGCCAACGTCCTGACTTTC. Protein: CASSQEWGRTGANVLTF.

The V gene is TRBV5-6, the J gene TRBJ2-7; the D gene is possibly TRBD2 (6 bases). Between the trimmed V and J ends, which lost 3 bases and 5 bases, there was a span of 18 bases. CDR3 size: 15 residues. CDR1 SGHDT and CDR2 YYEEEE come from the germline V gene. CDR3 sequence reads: CASSWDFTGINEQYF. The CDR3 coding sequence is TGTGCCAGCAGCTGGGACTTTACCGGGATCAACGAGCAGTACTTC.

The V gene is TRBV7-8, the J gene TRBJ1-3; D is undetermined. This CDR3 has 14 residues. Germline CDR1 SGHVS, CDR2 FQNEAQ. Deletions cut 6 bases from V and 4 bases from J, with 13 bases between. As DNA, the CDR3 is TGTGCCAGCAGTCTAGTGGTATCAGGAAACACCATATATTTT. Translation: CASSLVVSGNTIYF. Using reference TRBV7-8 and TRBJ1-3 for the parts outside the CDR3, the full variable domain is GAGVSQSPRYKVAKRGQDVALRCDPISGHVSLFWYQQALGQGPEFLTYFQNEAQLDKSGLPSDRFFAERPEGSVSTLKIQRTQQEDSAVYLCASSLVVSGNTIYFGEGSWLTVV.

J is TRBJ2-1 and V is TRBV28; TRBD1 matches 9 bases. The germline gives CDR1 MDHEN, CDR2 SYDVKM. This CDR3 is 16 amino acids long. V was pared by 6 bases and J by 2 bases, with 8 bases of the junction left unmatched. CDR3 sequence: CASSRDRDRAYNEQFF. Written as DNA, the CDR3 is TGTGCCAGCAGCCGAGACCGGGACAGGGCCTACAATGAGCAGTTCTTC.

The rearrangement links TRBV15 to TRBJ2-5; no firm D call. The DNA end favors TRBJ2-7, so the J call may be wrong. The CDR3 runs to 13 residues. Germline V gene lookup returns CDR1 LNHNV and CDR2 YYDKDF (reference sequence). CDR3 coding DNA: TGTGCCACCAGCCCGACCGAGTACTACGAGCAGTACTTC. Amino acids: CATSPTEYYEQYF.

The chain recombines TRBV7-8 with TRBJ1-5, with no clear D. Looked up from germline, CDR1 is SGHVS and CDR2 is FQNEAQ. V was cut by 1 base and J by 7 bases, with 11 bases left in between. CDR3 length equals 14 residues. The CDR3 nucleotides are TGTGCCAGCAGCTTAGGGGCAGAACCCCAGCCCCAGCATTTT. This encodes CASSLGAEPQPQHF. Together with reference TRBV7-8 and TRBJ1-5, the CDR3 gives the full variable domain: GAGVSQSPRYKVAKRGQDVALRCDPISGHVSLFWYQQALGQGPEFLTYFQNEAQLDKSGLPSDRFFAERPEGSVSTLKIQRTQQEDSAVYLCASSLGAEPQPQHFGDGTRLSIL.

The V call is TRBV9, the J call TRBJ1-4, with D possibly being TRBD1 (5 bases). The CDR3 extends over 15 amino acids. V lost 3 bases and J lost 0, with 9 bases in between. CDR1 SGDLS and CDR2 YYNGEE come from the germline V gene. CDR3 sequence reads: CASSATGATNEKLFF. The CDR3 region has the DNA TGTGCCAGCAGCGCCACAGGAGCAACTAATGAAAAACTGTTTTTT.